The 26 T cell receptor beta chains below come from one sample, sequenced in a study of T cell responses to AZD1222 COVID-19 vaccine. Repertoires were generated with immunoSEQ multiplex PCR, while TCRdb's copy carries only in-frame clones and drops some. The sample yields 150,000 or so clones, over 90% seen once. The sequencing used peripheral blood, collected 28 days after the second AZD1222 dose. The source of these receptors is an adult who received the AZD1222 COVID-19 vaccine.

The rearrangement uses TRBV19 and TRBJ1-5; D is ambiguous. CDR1 is LNHDA and CDR2 is SQIVND in the germline V gene (reference sequence). This CDR3 comprises 16 residues. V was shortened by 4 bases and J by 0 bases, with 13 bases between the two germline ends. CDR3 nucleotides: TGTGCCAGTAGTAAAACGGTGGGGAATAGCAATCAGCCCCAGCATTTT. Translating gives CASSKTVGNSNQPQHF.

This rearrangement joins TRBV28 to TRBJ2-7, with D unclear. In germline, CDR1 is MDHEN, CDR2 SYDVKM. This CDR3 contains 13 residues. The germline V and J ends were trimmed by 5 bases and 0 bases, with 8 bases remaining between them. The CDR3 is CASSPTVSYEQYF. As DNA, the CDR3 is TGTGCCAGCAGTCCCACAGTCTCCTACGAGCAGTACTTC.

This chain links TRBV5-6 with TRBJ1-2; D may be TRBD1 (6 bases). Germline V gene lookup returns CDR1 SGHDT and CDR2 YYEEEE. The CDR3 has 14 residues. The V gene lost 0 bases and the J gene lost 6 bases, with 12 bases spanning the gap. The CDR3 DNA is TGTGCCAGCAGCTTGGGACAGGCGTGGAATGGCTACACCTTC. Translation gives CASSLGQAWNGYTF.

V is TRBV18 and J is TRBJ2-3, with D uncertain. From germline, CDR1 is KGHSH and CDR2 LQKENI. This CDR3 comprises 13 residues. Between the trimmed V and J ends, which lost 3 bases and 3 bases, there was a span of 7 bases. This CDR3 reads CASSPPSTDTQYF. The CDR3 bases are TGTGCCAGCTCACCTCCTTCAACAGATACGCAGTATTTT.

V gene TRBV2 combines with J gene TRBJ1-3; the D is unclear. The germline CDR1 and CDR2 sequences are SNHLY and FYNNEI. The length of the CDR3 is 14 residues. V dropped 6 bases and J dropped 2 bases, with 11 bases sitting between them. The CDR3 region is CASSLWVAGNTIYF. The CDR3 DNA is TGTGCCAGCAGCCTATGGGTGGCTGGAAACACCATATATTTT.

The genes are TRBV7-6 and TRBJ2-2, with D possibly matching TRBD1 (6 bases). There are 16 residues in the CDR3. Germline CDR1 is SGHVS and CDR2 is FNYEAQ. With 5 bases removed from V and 2 bases from J, the gap between germline ends came to 15 bases. The CDR3 DNA reads TGTGCCAGCAGCAACAGGGTTCGGGACAACACCGGGGAGCTGTTTTTT. Its protein product is CASSNRVRDNTGELFF.

This clone has just one count. This chain joins TRBV12-3 or TRBV12-4 and TRBJ2-7; weak D call: TRBD1 (6 bases). CDR3 length: 13 amino acids. With 1 base removed from V and 2 bases from J, the gap between germline ends came to 6 bases. CDR3 DNA sequence: TGTGCCAGCAGTTTAGAGGGGGCCTACGAGCAGTACTTC. This translates into CASSLEGAYEQYF.

The chain couples TRBV6-1 to TRBJ2-2; 9 positions agree with TRBD1. This CDR3 region has 17 residues. CDR1 is MNHNS and CDR2 is SASEGT in the germline V gene. V was clipped by 3 bases and J by 5 bases; unmatched bases: 10. In DNA form, the CDR3 reads TGTGCCAGCAGTGATTCAAGGACAGGGGCGCGAACCGGGGAGCTGTTTTTT. The encoded protein is CASSDSRTGARTGELFF.

The chain carries TRBV9 and TRBJ2-2; D perhaps matches TRBD2 (5 bases). V was clipped by 4 bases and J by 0 bases, with 16 bases between them. The CDR3 runs 17 residues. Germline V lookup: CDR1 SGDLS, CDR2 YYNGEE. The CDR3 bases are TGTGCCAGCAGCCACCTTGGGCTAGCACCGAACACCGGGGAGCTGTTTTTT. This encodes CASSHLGLAPNTGELFF.

The J gene is TRBJ1-3, the V gene TRBV6-5; D not resolved. V gave up 5 bases and J gave up 0 bases, with 5 bases separating them. CDR3 length: 13 residues. In germline, CDR1 is MNHEY, CDR2 SVGAGI. CDR3 nucleotides: TGTGCCAGCAGTCTATACTCTGGAAACACCATATATTTT. It encodes CASSLYSGNTIYF.

This sequence joins TRBV6-5 and TRBJ1-1, with 7 bases fitting TRBD1. Germline-derived CDR1 and CDR2 are MNHEY and SVGAGI. Trimming removed 6 bases from V and 4 bases from J; junction bases left unmatched: 8. This CDR3 comprises 14 residues. For the CDR3, the DNA is TGTGCCAGCAGGGCGAGGGGACAGAGCACTGAAGCTTTCTTT. Protein: CASRARGQSTEAFF.

The CDR3 sequence is CASSLSVTGGYEQYF. CDR3 coding DNA: TGTGCCAGCAGCTTATCGGTAACGGGAGGGTACGAGCAGTACTTC. The V and J genes are TRBV7-8 and TRBJ2-7; 8 bases agree with TRBD2. Germline V gene sequence: CDR1 SGHVS, CDR2 FQNEAQ. Trimming took 2 bases from V and 4 from J; bases not matched to a gene: 7. The CDR3 length is 15 residues.

This clone was picked up one time. The chain combines TRBV9 with TRBJ1-2; 9 nucleotides match TRBD1. After removal of 3 bases from V and 3 bases from J, the junction contained 6 bases not matched to a gene. CDR1 and CDR2 (germline): SGDLS, YYNGEE. This CDR3 region has 15 residues. The CDR3 spells CASSADRGKDYGYTF. The DNA for the CDR3 is TGTGCCAGCAGCGCGGACAGGGGAAAGGACTATGGCTACACCTTC.

In the case of this clone: Other DNA sequences of this sample code for an identical CDR3. This sequence joins TRBV5-1 and TRBJ2-2; 8 positions agree with TRBD1. This CDR3 spans 16 amino acids. The V and J ends lost 0 bases and 3 bases, in that order; junction bases with no gene match: 4. The germline V gene has CDR1 SGHRS and CDR2 YFSETQ. CDR3 sequence (DNA): TGCGCCAGCAGCTTGGTCCAGGGGGCGGACACCGGGGAGCTGTTTTTT. Amino acid sequence: CASSLVQGADTGELFF.

The rearrangement links TRBV28 to TRBJ1-5, with a possible D match to TRBD1 (5 bases). CDR3 size: 13 residues. Germline V gene lookup returns CDR1 MDHEN and CDR2 SYDVKM. The V end was cut by 6 bases, the J end by 4 bases, with 10 bases between. CDR3 region: CASRRDGNQPQHF. CDR3 coding DNA: TGTGCCAGCAGACGGGACGGGAATCAGCCCCAGCATTTT.

This chain joins TRBV15 and TRBJ2-3; D not resolved. The ends were cut back, 0 bases at V and 4 bases at J, with 11 bases in the middle. The germline V gene has CDR1 LNHNV and CDR2 YYDKDF (reference sequence). This CDR3 is 15 amino acids long. The CDR3 DNA sequence: TGTGCCACCAGCAGAGATCAAAGGCTCTCAGATACGCAGTATTTT. It encodes CATSRDQRLSDTQYF.

This chain uses TRBV27 with TRBJ2-7; possibly TRBD1 for D (5 bases). This CDR3 is 15 amino acids long. Trimming stripped 3 bases from V and 5 bases from J, with 17 bases between. Germline lookup yields CDR1 MNHEY and CDR2 SMNVEV (reference sequence). The CDR3 DNA follows: TGTGCCAGCAGTTTCACACGACAGTCCACGGACGAGCAGTACTTC. The encoded protein is CASSFTRQSTDEQYF.

The chain employs TRBV5-6 and TRBJ2-5; D perhaps matches TRBD1 (6 bases). The CDR3 extends over 15 amino acids. V lost 3 bases and J lost 5, with 17 bases in between. Germline CDR1 is SGHDT and CDR2 is YYEEEE. CDR3 DNA sequence: TGTGCCAGCAGCTCGAGCCTGACAGGTCAGGAGACCCAGTACTTC. Protein product: CASSSSLTGQETQYF.

The gene calls are TRBV9 and TRBJ1-3; TRBD1 agrees at 10 bases. V lost 3 bases and J lost 1; bases outside the gene matches: 4. CDR3 length: 16 amino acids. Germline lookup yields CDR1 SGDLS and CDR2 YYNGEE. In DNA, the CDR3 is TGTGCCAGCAGCGGAAGGACAGGGGGGTCTGGAAACACCATATATTTT. It yields the protein CASSGRTGGSGNTIYF.

The sample holds one count of this clone. The gene calls are TRBV12-3 or TRBV12-4 and TRBJ1-1; D gene ambiguous. V lost 6 bases and J lost 5, with 13 bases in between. This CDR3 region has 13 residues. DNA of the CDR3: TGTGCCAGCAGCCCGTATGTAGGAACTGAAGCTTTCTTT. Protein: CASSPYVGTEAFF.

J is TRBJ2-2 and V is TRBV19; the D is unclear. Germline CDR1 reads LNHDA; CDR2 reads SQIVND (reference sequence). V lost 6 bases, J lost 1 base, and 9 bases lay in between. The length of the CDR3 is 14 residues. The CDR3 reads CASRREGNTGELFF. As DNA, the CDR3 is TGTGCCAGTAGAAGGGAAGGGAACACCGGGGAGCTGTTTTTT.

This chain joins TRBV6-5 and TRBJ1-6; 7 nucleotides align to TRBD1. J gave up 9 bases and V 7 bases, and 6 bases lay outside the gene matches. The CDR3 extends over 13 amino acids. Per germline, CDR1 MNHEY and CDR2 SVGAGI. CDR3 region: CASNDREASPLHF. In DNA, the CDR3 is TGTGCCAGCAACGACAGGGAAGCTTCACCCCTCCACTTT.

The chain employs TRBV7-2 and TRBJ2-4; 8 nucleotides line up with TRBD1. The length of the CDR3 is 18 residues. Germline CDR1 is SGHTA and CDR2 is FQGNSA. The junction had 10 bases not matched to a gene; V was cut back by 3 bases and J by 0 bases. The CDR3 reads CASSFGTGRRLAKNIQYF. CDR3 in DNA: TGTGCCAGCAGCTTTGGGACAGGCAGACGACTAGCCAAAAACATTCAGTACTTC.

The chain has TRBV6-2 or TRBV6-3 and TRBJ1-2; D ambiguous. Germline V gene data show CDR1 as MNHEY and CDR2 as SVGEGT. The V end was cut by 6 bases, the J end by 4 bases, with 9 bases between. The CDR3 has 12 residues. This CDR3 reads CASSPQLYGYTF. The CDR3 DNA sequence: TGTGCCAGCAGCCCGCAACTCTATGGCTACACCTTC.

With respect to this clone: The junction shows a germline mismatch at one end, possibly a read error. The V gene is TRBV28, the J gene TRBJ2-7; tentative D call: TRBD1 (7 bases). This CDR3 has 12 residues. Germline CDR1 and CDR2: MDHEN and SYDVKM. The CDR3 protein is CASSLLEGQKDF. The CDR3 DNA is TGTGCCAGCAGTTTATTGGAGGGACAGAAAGATTTC.

V and J are TRBV4-1 and TRBJ2-1; no reliable D call. The CDR3 consists of 13 residues. In germline, CDR1 is MGHRA, CDR2 YSYEKL. Trimming removed 0 bases at V and 5 bases at J, with 5 bases between. CDR3: CASSQDEHNEQFF. The CDR3 bases are TGCGCCAGCAGCCAAGATGAACACAATGAGCAGTTCTTC.